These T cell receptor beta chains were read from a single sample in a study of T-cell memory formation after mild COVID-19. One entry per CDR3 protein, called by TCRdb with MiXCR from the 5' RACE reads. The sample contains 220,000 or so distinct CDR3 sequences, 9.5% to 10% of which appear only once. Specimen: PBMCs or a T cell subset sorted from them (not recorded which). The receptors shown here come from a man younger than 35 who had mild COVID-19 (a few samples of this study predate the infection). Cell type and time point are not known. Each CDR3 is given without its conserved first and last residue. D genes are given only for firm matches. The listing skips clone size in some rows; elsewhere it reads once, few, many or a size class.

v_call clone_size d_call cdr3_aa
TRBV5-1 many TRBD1 ASSLGQGANSPLH
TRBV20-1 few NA SAPVGKGDTEAF
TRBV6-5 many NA ASSYSASYGYT
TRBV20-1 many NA SASKGRGYEQY
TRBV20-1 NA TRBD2 SATPTSGGRSTDTQY
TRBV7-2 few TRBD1 ASSLSQRRTGTNSPLH
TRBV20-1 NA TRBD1 SADSDRGVGEKLF
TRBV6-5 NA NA ASSTFEQGKLF
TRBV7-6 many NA ASSLARVRGGDEQF
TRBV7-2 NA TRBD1 ASSLGTGDPYGYT
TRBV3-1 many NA ASSHTTGYEQY
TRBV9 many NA ASSVFGLGNTIY
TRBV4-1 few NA ASSQEGSVVGGTQY
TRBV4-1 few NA ASSQDTAWTDYEQY
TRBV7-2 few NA ASRLPGNQPQH
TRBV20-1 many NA SASPGETQY
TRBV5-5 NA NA ASSLGWVQNTEAF
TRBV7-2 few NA ASRPAGSTDTQY
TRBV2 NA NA ASQGWDIIGSGEAF
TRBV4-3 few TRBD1 ASSQVGTGRRNTEAF